Listed here are 28 T cell receptor beta chains from one sample, sequenced in a study of OX40 agonist ivuxolimab in advanced cancers. Clones were read by immunoSEQ multiplex PCR, and TCRdb kept only the in-frame ones, dropping some. The data hold around 62,000 clones, with roughly 84% observed a single time. The sequencing here drew on CD4+ or CD8+ T cells sorted from blood, taken in a trial of the OX40 agonist ivuxolimab. These receptors came from an adult with an advanced solid tumor such as melanoma, head and neck, liver or kidney cancer.

The count of this clone is one. The gene calls are TRBV5-4 and TRBJ2-5; 14 bases match TRBD2. The germline gives CDR1 SGHNT, CDR2 YYREEE (reference sequence). This CDR3 is built from 17 residues. The ends lost 0 bases at V and 4 bases at J; junction bases unmatched: 5. This chain's CDR3 is CASSLGTSGGPLETQYF. As DNA, the CDR3 is TGTGCCAGCAGCTTGGGGACTAGCGGGGGGCCACTAGAGACCCAGTACTTC.

This clone was detected only a few times. The rearrangement uses TRBV6-5 and TRBJ1-1, with D unresolved. Germline V gene data show CDR1 as MNHEY and CDR2 as SVGAGI. This CDR3 has 14 residues. V lost 5 bases and J lost 1, with 11 bases in between. CDR3 nucleotide sequence: TGTGCCAGCAGTCTAAGCAGGACGAACACTGAAGCTTTCTTT. This encodes CASSLSRTNTEAFF.

This chain links TRBV4-2 with TRBJ2-7; D possibly uses TRBD1 or TRBD2 (5 bases each). The germline V and J ends were trimmed by 1 base and 0 bases, with 10 bases remaining between them. The germline V gene encodes CDR1 LGHNA and CDR2 YNFKEQ. The CDR3 loop spans 15 amino acids. The CDR3 region is CASSQVGTSSYEQYF. CDR3 bases: TGTGCCAGCAGCCAAGTGGGGACGTCCTCCTACGAGCAGTACTTC.

This clone was seen only once. The chain carries TRBV7-9 and TRBJ1-4; maybe TRBD1 (6 bases). This CDR3 has 16 residues. Germline CDR1 reads SEHNR; CDR2 reads FQNEAQ (reference sequence). V was trimmed by 4 bases and J by 7 bases, leaving 19 bases between them. For the CDR3, the DNA is TGTGCCAGCAGCTCGTCACTACTACAGGGTAGTGAAAAACTGTTTTTT. This translates into CASSSSLLQGSEKLFF.

The chain couples TRBV6-1 to TRBJ1-2; D is uncertain. The germline gives CDR1 MNHNS, CDR2 SASEGT. Trimming removed 7 bases from V and 4 bases from J, with 16 bases in between. The CDR3 totals 14 residues. The CDR3 DNA reads as TGTGCCAGCAAGCATTCCTTTACGGGCTATGGCTACACCTTC. Encoded protein: CASKHSFTGYGYTF.

This clone occurred a few times. The V and J genes are TRBV15 and TRBJ2-3; D is perhaps TRBD1 or TRBD2 (5 bases each). V was clipped by 0 bases and J by 0 bases, with 10 bases between them. The germline V gene has CDR1 LNHNV and CDR2 YYDKDF (reference sequence). This CDR3 contains 16 residues. The CDR3 region is CATSRDGGSSTDTQYF. In DNA form, the CDR3 reads TGTGCCACCAGCAGAGATGGGGGTTCGAGCACAGATACGCAGTATTTT.

CDR3 nucleotides: TGTGCCAGCAGCTTGGTTGCCAGGGCCTATGGCTACACCTTC. Amino acids: CASSLVARAYGYTF. The chain has TRBV5-6 and TRBJ1-2; D perhaps matches TRBD1 (5 bases). Looked up from germline, CDR1 is SGHDT and CDR2 is YYEEEE. The CDR3 covers 14 residues. Trimming took 0 bases from V and 4 from J, leaving 10 bases between them.

A few counts support this clone. The J gene is TRBJ1-5, the V gene TRBV5-1; D is unresolved. This CDR3 has 14 amino acids. Germline CDR1 reads SGHRS; CDR2 reads YFSETQ. V shed 5 bases and J shed 2 bases, with 11 bases lying between them. As DNA, the CDR3 is TGCGCCAGCAGAGAGGGTTTGGGCAATCAGCCCCAGCATTTT. Amino acid sequence: CASREGLGNQPQHF.

This sequence joins TRBV12-5 and TRBJ2-2, with no clear D. Per germline, CDR1 LGHNT and CDR2 FRNRAP. This CDR3 is built from 19 residues. Trimming took off 2 bases at V and 2 bases at J, with 21 bases between the two ends. The CDR3 here is CASGLSPTLQLLNTGELFF. The CDR3, as DNA: TGTGCTAGTGGTTTGAGCCCGACATTGCAACTACTCAACACCGGGGAGCTGTTTTTT.

This clone occurred a few times. This sequence joins TRBV20-1 and TRBJ1-1; D not certain. V gave up 4 bases and J gave up 3 bases, with 6 bases separating them. Germline V gene data show CDR1 as DFQATT and CDR2 as SNEGSKA (reference sequence). The CDR3 extends over 11 amino acids. The CDR3 DNA sequence: TGCAGTGCTAAGGAGGACACTGAAGCTTTCTTT. Amino acid sequence: CSAKEDTEAFF.

The J gene is TRBJ2-3, the V gene TRBV18; 8 nucleotides match TRBD1. The CDR3 consists of 15 residues. Germline V gives CDR1 KGHSH, CDR2 LQKENI. After removal of 3 bases from V and 0 bases from J, the junction contained 2 bases not matched to a gene. CDR3 in amino acids: CASSPTGGSTDTQYF. DNA of the CDR3: TGTGCCAGCTCACCCACAGGGGGAAGCACAGATACGCAGTATTTT. Combining the CDR3 with reference TRBV18 and TRBJ2-3 gives the whole variable domain NAGVMQNPRHLVRRRGQEARLRCSPMKGHSHVYWYRQLPEEGLKFMVYLQKENIIDESGMPKERFSAEFPKEGPSILRIQQVVRGDSAAYFCASSPTGGSTDTQYFGPGTRLTVL.

This chain links TRBV5-5 with TRBJ2-7, with D perhaps assigned TRBD1 or TRBD2 (5 bases each). V lost 2 bases, J lost 6 bases, and 12 bases lay in between. This CDR3 region has 13 residues. The germline V gene encodes CDR1 SGHKS and CDR2 YYEKEE (reference sequence). CDR3 region: CASSFDGAGEQYF. The CDR3 DNA is TGTGCCAGCAGCTTTGACGGGGCGGGCGAGCAGTACTTC.

This clone has just a few counts. The rearrangement links TRBV15 to TRBJ2-3, with TRBD1 as a possible D gene (5 bases). This CDR3 contains 12 residues. V was cut by 8 bases and J by 1 base, with 7 bases left in between. The V gene's germline CDR1 is LNHNV and CDR2 YYDKDF (reference sequence). The CDR3 protein is CATGAGTDTQYF. CDR3 DNA sequence: TGTGCCACCGGGGCCGGCACAGATACGCAGTATTTT.

This chain connects TRBV2 to TRBJ2-6; D gene uncertain. The V end was cut by 4 bases, the J end by 4 bases, with 8 bases between. Germline values: CDR1 SNHLY, CDR2 FYNNEI. CDR3 length equals 14 residues. The CDR3 DNA follows: TGTGCCAGCAGTGGTAGTCCCGGGGCCAACGTCCTGACTTTC. Its translation: CASSGSPGANVLTF.

The chain has TRBV7-2 and TRBJ2-3; no definite D call. Germline CDR1 and CDR2: SGHTA and FQGNSA. V was shortened by 10 bases and J by 0 bases, with 14 bases between the two germline ends. This CDR3 contains 14 residues. The CDR3 DNA reads as TGTGCCACCAGTCAAGGCTACAGCACAGATACGCAGTATTTT. This sequence encodes CATSQGYSTDTQYF.

The chain carries TRBV6-5 and TRBJ1-1; 8 bases are a match to TRBD1. The CDR3 spans 15 residues. CDR1 and CDR2 (germline): MNHEY, SVGAGI. Trimming cost V 7 bases and J 0 bases; bases outside gene matches: 7. CDR3 bases: TGTGCCAGCATCCCCAGGGACAGGTTGAACACTGAAGCTTTCTTT. Translating gives CASIPRDRLNTEAFF.

V and J are TRBV29-1 and TRBJ2-5; weak D call: TRBD1 (5 bases). The CDR3 has 12 residues. Trimming removed 5 bases from V and 5 bases from J, with 12 bases in between. From germline, CDR1 is SQVTM and CDR2 ANQGSEA. CDR3 region: CSVPWGSETQYF. The CDR3, as DNA: TGCAGCGTTCCCTGGGGCTCGGAGACCCAGTACTTC.

The rearrangement links TRBV19 to TRBJ2-2, with D tentatively TRBD1 (5 bases). Germline CDR1 is LNHDA and CDR2 is SQIVND (reference sequence). The ends were cut back, 3 bases at V and 4 bases at J, with 12 bases in the middle. The CDR3 loop spans 15 amino acids. The CDR3 sequence: CASSIMGLGTGELFF. The DNA of the CDR3 is TGTGCCAGTAGTATTATGGGGCTGGGCACCGGGGAGCTGTTTTTT.

This clone came up once. J is TRBJ2-5 and V is TRBV21-1; no check of the table's D call, TRBD1, against the DNA was made. TRBV21-1 is termed a pseudogene. There are 17 residues in the CDR3. The CDR3 DNA follows: TGTGCCAGCAGCAAAGTATCCCCCGGGACAGGGGAAGAGACCCAGTACTTC. Translated: CASSKVSPGTGEETQYF.

V usage is TRBV19 and J usage is TRBJ2-3; TRBD2 agrees at 12 bases. The CDR3 is made up of 16 amino acids. V shed 4 bases and J 7 bases; nucleotides not matched to a gene: 9. Per the germline V gene, CDR1 is LNHDA and CDR2 is SQIVND (reference sequence). This CDR3 reads CASSNASGGAQYTQYF. The CDR3 region has the DNA TGTGCCAGTAGTAACGCTAGCGGGGGGGCACAGTATACGCAGTATTTT.

The V gene is TRBV5-3, the J gene TRBJ1-2, with 10 positions matching TRBD1. TRBV5-3 is an open reading frame whose function is uncertain. This CDR3 has 17 residues. V dropped 3 bases and J dropped 4; count of bases not matched to a gene: 12. The CDR3 reads CARSSIFATGGVYGYTF. The CDR3 DNA reads TGTGCCAGAAGCTCCATATTCGCGACAGGGGGCGTCTATGGCTACACCTTC.

The chain joins TRBV11-3 to TRBJ2-1, with D tentatively TRBD2 (7 bases). The CDR3 totals 15 residues. CDR1 and CDR2 (germline): SGHNT, YENEEA. Trimming took off 5 bases at V and 4 bases at J, with 15 bases between the two ends. The CDR3 sequence: CASSQGAGAYNEQFF. CDR3 sequence (DNA): TGTGCCAGCAGCCAGGGTGCGGGGGCTTACAATGAGCAGTTCTTC.

The chain employs TRBV20-1 and TRBJ1-2; the D is unclear. The CDR3 has 8 amino acids. Deletions cut 6 bases from V and 6 bases from J, with 2 bases between. Germline V gene data show CDR1 as DFQATT and CDR2 as SNEGSKA (reference sequence). CDR3 loop: CSAHGYTF. CDR3 nucleotides: TGCAGTGCCCATGGCTACACCTTC.

J is TRBJ1-4 and V is TRBV19; D not certain. Germline V gives CDR1 LNHDA, CDR2 SQIVND (reference sequence). V was trimmed by 5 bases and J by 8 bases, leaving 18 bases between them. The length of the CDR3 is 15 residues. For the CDR3, the DNA is TGTGCCAGTAGTTCCTTCCGGACCGGAGGGGAAAAACTGTTTTTT. The encoded protein is CASSSFRTGGEKLFF.

V gene TRBV9 combines with J gene TRBJ1-4; unclear D gene. CDR1 is SGDLS and CDR2 is YYNGEE in the germline V gene. V was trimmed by 0 bases and J by 8 bases, leaving 14 bases between them. There are 15 residues in the CDR3. CDR3 protein: CASSVGGLPQEKLFF. In DNA, the CDR3 is TGTGCCAGCAGCGTAGGTGGCCTCCCTCAGGAAAAACTGTTTTTT.

This chain joins TRBV5-4 and TRBJ2-5; D may be TRBD1 (7 bases). The germline gives CDR1 SGHNT, CDR2 YYREEE (reference sequence). Trimming took 0 bases from V and 5 from J, leaving 14 bases between them. The length of the CDR3 is 15 residues. The CDR3 nucleotides are TGTGCCAGCAGCTTGGAACAACCAGGGGGGGAGACCCAGTACTTC. Its protein product is CASSLEQPGGETQYF.

This clone has a single count. The chain couples TRBV5-6 to TRBJ1-6; D ambiguous. Germline V gives CDR1 SGHDT, CDR2 YYEEEE. V was trimmed by 4 bases and J by 8 bases, leaving 10 bases between them. CDR3 size: 13 residues. The CDR3 reads CASSLPADSPLHF. CDR3 in DNA: TGTGCCAGCAGCCTACCTGCAGATTCACCCCTCCACTTT.

The chain uses TRBV21-1 and TRBJ1-5; no check of the table's D call, TRBD1, against the DNA was made. TRBV21-1 is recorded as a pseudogene. The CDR3 consists of 15 residues. CDR3: CASSNCQGSCQPQHF. In nucleotides, the CDR3 is TGTGCCAGCAGCAATTGCCAGGGCAGTTGTCAGCCCCAGCATTTT.